Shown below are 29 T cell receptor beta chains from a single sample sequenced in a study of blood T cell repertoires in COVID-19. This table comes from immunoSEQ multiplex PCR, and its TCRdb copy is limited to in-frame clones, with some not included. Of 170,000 or so clones listed, more than 85% are singletons. The specimen was peripheral blood. Every receptor here comes from a man aged 60-69 years with COVID-19, enrolled during active disease.

V and J are TRBV5-1 and TRBJ2-7; 10 nucleotides match TRBD1. V lost 8 bases to trimming and J lost 0 bases; unmatched junction nucleotides: 5. Germline V gene lookup returns CDR1 SGHRS and CDR2 YFSETQ. The CDR3 consists of 14 residues. The CDR3: CASTTGGSSYEQYF. CDR3 DNA: TGCGCCAGTACGACAGGGGGCAGCTCCTACGAGCAGTACTTC.

The chain employs TRBV7-2 and TRBJ1-1; no definite D call. The V gene's germline CDR1 is SGHTA and CDR2 FQGNSA. The CDR3 consists of 13 residues. V lost 2 bases and J lost 2, with 6 bases in between. CDR3 nucleotides: TGTGCCAGCAGCTTAATTCAAAACACTGAAGCTTTCTTT. Protein: CASSLIQNTEAFF. The complete variable domain, with remaining parts taken from reference TRBV7-2 and TRBJ1-1, reads GAGVSQSPSNKVTEKGKDVELRCDPISGHTALYWYRQSLGQGLEFLIYFQGNSAPDKSGLPSDRFSAERTGGSVSTLTIQRTQQEDSAVYLCASSLIQNTEAFFGQGTRLTVV.

V usage is TRBV2 and J usage is TRBJ2-6; TRBD2 matches 10 bases. The CDR3 contains 17 residues. Germline V gene sequence: CDR1 SNHLY, CDR2 FYNNEI. J gave up 3 bases and V 6 bases, and 8 bases lay outside the gene matches. CDR3 in amino acids: CASRDLAGDFGANVLTF. As DNA, the CDR3 is TGTGCCAGCAGAGATCTAGCGGGAGATTTTGGGGCCAACGTCCTGACTTTC. The complete variable domain, with remaining parts taken from reference TRBV2 and TRBJ2-6, reads EPEVTQTPSHQVTQMGQEVILRCVPISNHLYFYWYRQILGQKVEFLVSFYNNEISEKSEIFDDQFSVERPDGSNFTLKIRSTKLEDSAMYFCASRDLAGDFGANVLTFGAGSRLTVL.

This clone was observed a handful of times. The chain combines TRBV18 with TRBJ1-2; the D gene is possibly TRBD1 (5 bases). The CDR3 contains 16 residues. The V end was cut by 2 bases, the J end by 0 bases, with 13 bases between. The germline gives CDR1 KGHSH, CDR2 LQKENI. CDR3 sequence (DNA): TGTGCCAGCTCACCAAGTACAGGAGTCGCTAACTATGGCTACACCTTC. The encoded protein is CASSPSTGVANYGYTF.

DNA for the CDR3: TGTGCCAGCTCACCATCCTCACAGCGGACTGGAAACACCATATATTTT. Its translation is CASSPSSQRTGNTIYF. The chain couples TRBV18 to TRBJ1-3; unclear D gene. Trimming removed 2 bases at V and 2 bases at J, with 13 bases between. The germline CDR1 and CDR2 sequences are KGHSH and LQKENI. The CDR3 sequence is 16 residues long.

The V and J genes are TRBV3-1 (or the pseudogene TRBV3-2) and TRBJ1-2, with TRBD1 identical over 9 bases. CDR3 length: 14 amino acids. CDR1 is LGHDT and CDR2 is YNNKEL in the germline V gene (reference sequence). The trim removed 6 bases at V and 5 bases at J, leaving 7 bases unmatched. The CDR3 coding sequence is TGTGCCAGCAGAGGGGACAGGGATGGATATGGCTACACCTTC. Amino acid sequence: CASRGDRDGYGYTF.

This clone was detected a few times. The CDR3 region is CASSQDPGGLRDGYTF. The DNA for the CDR3 is TGCGCCAGCAGCCAAGATCCAGGGGGTCTCCGCGATGGCTACACCTTC. This chain connects TRBV4-3 to TRBJ1-2; 7 positions match TRBD1. V shed 0 bases and J 6 bases; nucleotides not matched to a gene: 10. The CDR3 is 16 amino acids. Germline V gene data show CDR1 as LGHNA and CDR2 as YSLEER.

V usage is TRBV19 and J usage is TRBJ2-4; the D gene is possibly TRBD2 (5 bases). The CDR3 is 15 residues long. Trimming left V 5 bases short and J 0 bases short, with 11 bases between. The germline V gene has CDR1 LNHDA and CDR2 SQIVND (reference sequence). The CDR3 region has the DNA TGTGCCAGTAGTCCCCGGGGTTTAGCCAAAAACATTCAGTACTTC. Amino acid sequence: CASSPRGLAKNIQYF.

This sequence joins TRBV4-2 and TRBJ1-1; 7 positions match TRBD1. Unmatched junction bases numbered 4, after V lost 0 bases and J lost 9 bases. Per germline, CDR1 LGHNA and CDR2 YNFKEQ. The CDR3 consists of 13 residues. Here the CDR3 reads CASSQERDSKAFF. CDR3 nucleotides: TGTGCCAGCAGCCAAGAGAGGGACAGTAAAGCTTTCTTT.

The rearrangement uses TRBV4-3 and TRBJ1-2; TRBD1 aligns across 8 bases. V was clipped by 2 bases and J by 8 bases; unmatched bases: 13. CDR1 and CDR2 from the germline V gene are LGHNA and YSLEER. The CDR3 has 16 residues. The CDR3 loop is CASSQPGQASSQGYTF. The CDR3 bases are TGCGCCAGCAGCCAACCGGGACAGGCTTCTTCTCAGGGCTACACCTTC.

The chain is built from TRBV2 and TRBJ1-6; a possible D gene is TRBD1 (5 bases). Trimming stripped 3 bases from V and 14 bases from J, with 11 bases between. This CDR3 comprises 12 residues. Looked up from germline, CDR1 is SNHLY and CDR2 is FYNNEI. The CDR3 region has the DNA TGTGCCAGCAGTGAGGAAAGGGGTTCCCTCCACTTT. It translates to CASSEERGSLHF.

There are a few counts of this clone. Other DNA sequences in the sample encode the same CDR3. The rearrangement links TRBV4-3 to TRBJ1-6, with D possibly matching TRBD1 (5 bases). Trimming took 1 base from V and 7 from J, leaving 11 bases between them. The CDR3 consists of 15 residues. Germline-derived CDR1 and CDR2 are LGHNA and YSLEER. The CDR3 sequence is CASSQAGTPNSPLHF. DNA of the CDR3: TGCGCCAGCAGCCAAGCTGGGACTCCCAATTCACCCCTCCACTTT.

The chain couples TRBV7-3 to TRBJ1-1; 8 bases align to TRBD1. The junction had 7 bases not matched to a gene; V was cut back by 5 bases and J by 8 bases. CDR1 is SGHTA and CDR2 is FQGTGA in the germline V gene. CDR3 length: 13 residues. CDR3 DNA: TGTGCCAGCAGCAAACAGGGGGGCTCCGAAGCTTTCTTT. Its translation: CASSKQGGSEAFF. The variable domain in full, completed from reference TRBV7-3 and TRBJ1-1, reads GAGVSQTPSNKVTEKGKYVELRCDPISGHTALYWYRQSLGQGPEFLIYFQGTGAADDSGLPNDRFFAVRPEGSVSTLKIQRTERGDSAVYLCASSKQGGSEAFFGQGTRLTVV.

V is TRBV19 and J is TRBJ2-7, with unresolved D. The CDR3 loop spans 14 amino acids. The V end was cut by 2 bases, the J end by 2 bases, with 10 bases between. Germline values: CDR1 LNHDA, CDR2 SQIVND (reference sequence). CDR3 sequence reads: CASSISDFAYEQYF. CDR3 coding DNA: TGTGCCAGTAGTATAAGCGATTTTGCCTACGAGCAGTACTTC. The whole variable domain, remainder taken from reference TRBV19 and TRBJ2-7, is DGGITQSPKYLFRKEGQNVTLSCEQNLNHDAMYWYRQDPGQGLRLIYYSQIVNDFQKGDIAEGYSVSREKKESFPLTVTSAQKNPTAFYLCASSISDFAYEQYFGPGTRLTVT.

The genes are TRBV19 and TRBJ1-5; no definite D call. V was trimmed by 3 bases and J by 6 bases, leaving 9 bases between them. Germline loops: CDR1 LNHDA, CDR2 SQIVND (reference sequence). The length of the CDR3 is 13 residues. In DNA, the CDR3 is TGTGCCAGTAGTATTTTACGGGGTCAGCCCCAGCATTTT. This sequence encodes CASSILRGQPQHF.

The chain joins TRBV19 to TRBJ2-7, with a weak D call TRBD1 (6 bases). The CDR3 is made up of 12 amino acids. The V end was cut by 4 bases, the J end by 5 bases, with 9 bases between. CDR1 LNHDA and CDR2 SQIVND come from the germline V gene (reference sequence). In nucleotides, the CDR3 is TGTGCCAGTAGTAACAGGGCCGACGAGCAGTACTTC. This codes for CASSNRADEQYF.

The rearrangement joins TRBV28 to TRBJ1-4; D is possibly TRBD1 (6 bases). Germline assignment: CDR1 MDHEN and CDR2 SYDVKM. V lost 4 bases to trimming and J lost 8 bases, with 14 bases between them. The CDR3 has 14 residues. The CDR3 is CASSSGGGQEKLFF. The DNA of the CDR3 is TGTGCCAGCAGTTCCGGCGGGGGGCAGGAAAAACTGTTTTTT.

This clone was seen a single time. The CDR3 sequence is CASTKSASGGGETQYF. CDR3 in DNA: TGTGCCAGCACCAAGAGTGCTAGCGGGGGTGGGGAGACCCAGTACTTC. The chain uses TRBV6-6 and TRBJ2-5, with TRBD2 identical over 10 bases. Trimming at V came to 7 bases and at J to 5 bases, leaving 13 bases not matched to a gene. CDR3 length: 16 amino acids. Germline lookup yields CDR1 MNHNY and CDR2 SVGAGI (reference sequence).

The rearrangement joins TRBV19 to TRBJ2-5; 8 bases are shared with TRBD1. J gave up 2 bases and V 4 bases, and 6 bases lay outside the gene matches. The CDR3 contains 15 residues. Germline CDR1 and CDR2: LNHDA and SQIVND (reference sequence). The CDR3 loop is CASSRQGTQQETQYF. For the CDR3, the DNA is TGTGCCAGTAGTAGACAGGGGACACAGCAAGAGACCCAGTACTTC. Full variable domain (outside the CDR3, taken from reference TRBV19 and TRBJ2-5): DGGITQSPKYLFRKEGQNVTLSCEQNLNHDAMYWYRQDPGQGLRLIYYSQIVNDFQKGDIAEGYSVSREKKESFPLTVTSAQKNPTAFYLCASSRQGTQQETQYFGPGTRLLVL.

The J gene is TRBJ1-2, the V gene TRBV7-9, with TRBD1 matching over 7 bases. Germline-derived CDR1 and CDR2 are SEHNR and FQNEAQ (reference sequence). The CDR3 is made up of 17 amino acids. The trim removed 2 bases at V and 0 bases at J, leaving 9 bases unmatched. CDR3 residues: CASSLTDRLAANYGYTF. The DNA for the CDR3 is TGTGCCAGCAGCTTAACGGACAGGTTAGCAGCTAACTATGGCTACACCTTC.

The rearrangement joins TRBV5-1 to TRBJ1-1, with D perhaps TRBD1 (6 bases). The germline V and J ends were trimmed by 0 bases and 6 bases, with 15 bases remaining between them. Germline V gives CDR1 SGHRS, CDR2 YFSETQ. The CDR3 is 15 residues long. This CDR3 reads CASSLASGAGAEAFF. The CDR3, as DNA: TGCGCCAGCAGCTTGGCGTCAGGGGCGGGAGCTGAAGCTTTCTTT.

V and J are TRBV14 and TRBJ2-4; TRBD1 matches at 9 bases. From germline, CDR1 is SGHDN and CDR2 FVKESK. Unmatched junction bases numbered 7, after V lost 1 base and J lost 6 bases. The CDR3 is made up of 16 amino acids. CDR3 sequence (DNA): TGTGCCAGCAGCCAAGGAACCCTGGACAGGGGAAACATTCAGTACTTC. It yields the protein CASSQGTLDRGNIQYF.

The V and J genes are TRBV6-4 and TRBJ2-3, with 7 bases lining up with TRBD2. The length of the CDR3 is 16 residues. The ends lost 2 bases at V and 5 bases at J; junction bases unmatched: 10. Germline V gene lookup returns CDR1 MRHNA and CDR2 SNTAGT. The CDR3 DNA reads TGTGCCAGCAGTGACGAGTTTCGGCGGGAGAGAGATACGCAGTATTTT. As protein: CASSDEFRRERDTQYF.

The V call is TRBV6-2 or TRBV6-3, the J call TRBJ1-5; D might be TRBD1 (6 bases). Germline loops: CDR1 MNHEY, CDR2 SVGEGT. CDR3 length equals 12 residues. V lost 0 bases and J lost 9, with 6 bases in between. CDR3 region: CASSYSTGPQHF. The CDR3, as DNA: TGTGCCAGCAGTTACTCGACAGGGCCCCAGCATTTT.

V is TRBV18 and J is TRBJ1-4; 7 bases map to TRBD1. CDR3 length: 14 amino acids. Looked up from germline, CDR1 is KGHSH and CDR2 is LQKENI. V shed 3 bases and J 7 bases; nucleotides not matched to a gene: 5. CDR3 in amino acids: CASSPSGGREKLFF. DNA for the CDR3: TGTGCCAGCTCACCCTCAGGGGGACGTGAAAAACTGTTTTTT.

The chain recombines TRBV4-2 with TRBJ1-2; D is unclear. This CDR3 region has 12 residues. The V gene lost 0 bases and the J gene lost 6 bases, with 5 bases spanning the gap. The germline V gene has CDR1 LGHNA and CDR2 YNFKEQ. The CDR3, as DNA: TGTGCCAGCAGCCAAGACACGGATGGCTACACCTTC. It encodes CASSQDTDGYTF.

This rearrangement joins TRBV6-2 or TRBV6-3 to TRBJ2-3; a possible D gene is TRBD2 (6 bases). V gave up 4 bases and J gave up 0 bases, with 20 bases separating them. The length of the CDR3 is 18 residues. In germline, CDR1 is MNHEY, CDR2 SVGEGT. CDR3 sequence: CASSWAARGGASTDTQYF. CDR3 bases: TGTGCCAGCAGTTGGGCCGCAAGGGGAGGCGCTAGCACAGATACGCAGTATTTT.

The chain links TRBV4-1 to TRBJ2-7; D remains ambiguous. V was shortened by 0 bases and J by 0 bases, with 12 bases between the two germline ends. Germline lookup yields CDR1 MGHRA and CDR2 YSYEKL. CDR3 length: 16 amino acids. CDR3 in amino acids: CASSQDSLRYSYEQYF. The CDR3 nucleotides are TGCGCCAGCAGCCAAGATTCCCTCCGTTACTCCTACGAGCAGTACTTC.

V gene TRBV7-2 combines with J gene TRBJ1-3, with 7 bases aligning to TRBD1. The germline V gene has CDR1 SGHTA and CDR2 FQGNSA. V was clipped by 4 bases and J by 4 bases; unmatched bases: 1. The CDR3 is 13 residues long. Here the CDR3 DNA reads TGTGCCAGCAGCTCGGGACAGGGAAACACCATATATTTT. Its protein product is CASSSGQGNTIYF. Full variable domain (remainder filled in from reference TRBV7-2 and TRBJ1-3): GAGVSQSPSNKVTEKGKDVELRCDPISGHTALYWYRQSLGQGLEFLIYFQGNSAPDKSGLPSDRFSAERTGGSVSTLTIQRTQQEDSAVYLCASSSGQGNTIYFGEGSWLTVV.